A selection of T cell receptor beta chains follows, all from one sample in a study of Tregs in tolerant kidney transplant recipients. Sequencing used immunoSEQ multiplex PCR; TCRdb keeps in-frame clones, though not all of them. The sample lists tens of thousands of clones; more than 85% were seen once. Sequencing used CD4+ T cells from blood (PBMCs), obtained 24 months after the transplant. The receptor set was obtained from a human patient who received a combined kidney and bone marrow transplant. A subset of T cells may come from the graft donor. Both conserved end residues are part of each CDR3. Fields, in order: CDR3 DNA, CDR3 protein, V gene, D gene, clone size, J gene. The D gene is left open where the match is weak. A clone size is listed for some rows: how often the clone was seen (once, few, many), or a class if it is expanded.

cdr3_nt: TGTGCCTGGAGTCAACGGACAGGGGGCAGTTCACCCCTCCACTTT
cdr3_aa: CAWSQRTGGSSPLHF
v_call: TRBV30
d_call: TRBD1
clone_size: NA
j_call: TRBJ1-6

cdr3_nt: TGTGCCAGCGTGAGGGCTGGTTTAGGGAACACTGAAGCTTTCTTT
cdr3_aa: CASVRAGLGNTEAFF
v_call: TRBV2
d_call: NA
clone_size: NA
j_call: TRBJ1-1

cdr3_nt: TGTGCCAGCAGCTTAGGAGGATATGGCTACACCTTC
cdr3_aa: CASSLGGYGYTF
v_call: TRBV7-2
d_call: NA
clone_size: NA
j_call: TRBJ1-2

cdr3_nt: TGCAGCGTTGGCGGGGCGAGTACCGGGGAGCTGTTTTTT
cdr3_aa: CSVGGASTGELFF
v_call: TRBV29-1
d_call: NA
clone_size: once
j_call: TRBJ2-2

cdr3_nt: TGTGCCAGCAGCTTAGGTCAACGGGACAGAGGTTTCTATGGCTACACCTTC
cdr3_aa: CASSLGQRDRGFYGYTF
v_call: TRBV7-8
d_call: TRBD1
clone_size: NA
j_call: TRBJ1-2

cdr3_nt: TGTGCCAGCAGCTTATCACCAGGGACAGGGGGCTTTGAAGCTTTCTTT
cdr3_aa: CASSLSPGTGGFEAFF
v_call: TRBV9
d_call: TRBD1
clone_size: NA
j_call: TRBJ1-1

cdr3_nt: TGTGCCAGCAGCTCACCGGGACAGAAGGTCACAGATACGCAGTATTTT
cdr3_aa: CASSSPGQKVTDTQYF
v_call: TRBV7-3
d_call: TRBD1
clone_size: NA
j_call: TRBJ2-3

cdr3_nt: TGCGCCAGCAGCCAAGATCTACCCTACGAGCAGTACTTC
cdr3_aa: CASSQDLPYEQYF
v_call: TRBV4-3
d_call: NA
clone_size: NA
j_call: TRBJ2-7

cdr3_nt: TGTGCCAGCTCACCACCTTCAGGGTCTAATTCACCCCTCCACTTT
cdr3_aa: CASSPPSGSNSPLHF
v_call: TRBV18
d_call: NA
clone_size: NA
j_call: TRBJ1-6

cdr3_nt: TGCGCCAGCAGCCATGACATGGACGGGGAGCTGTTTTTT
cdr3_aa: CASSHDMDGELFF
v_call: TRBV4-3
d_call: NA
clone_size: NA
j_call: TRBJ2-2

cdr3_nt: TGTGCCAGCAGCTTATCTCTAGCGAATTTAGGTGAGCAGTTCTTC
cdr3_aa: CASSLSLANLGEQFF
v_call: TRBV7-3
d_call: NA
clone_size: NA
j_call: TRBJ2-1

cdr3_nt: TGTGCCAGCTCACCCGGACATCAACCCTACGAGCAGTACTTC
cdr3_aa: CASSPGHQPYEQYF
v_call: TRBV18
d_call: NA
clone_size: once
j_call: TRBJ2-7

cdr3_nt: TGTGCCAGCAGCTATAGCGGGGGGGCCGTAGATACGCAGTATTTT
cdr3_aa: CASSYSGGAVDTQYF
v_call: TRBV7-3
d_call: TRBD2
clone_size: NA
j_call: TRBJ2-3

cdr3_nt: TGCGCCAGCAGCTTGGCCTCCTTTAATTCTAGCGGGCGAAGCTCCTACAATGAGCAGTTCTTC
cdr3_aa: CASSLASFNSSGRSSYNEQFF
v_call: TRBV5-1
d_call: TRBD2
clone_size: NA
j_call: TRBJ2-1

cdr3_nt: TGTGCCAGTAGTACCGGACTAGCGGGTCCCAGGGAGCTGTTTTTT
cdr3_aa: CASSTGLAGPRELFF
v_call: TRBV19
d_call: TRBD2
clone_size: once
j_call: TRBJ2-2

cdr3_nt: TGTGCCAGCAGCGGACGACTAGCGGGTCCAACCGGGGAGCTGTTTTTT
cdr3_aa: CASSGRLAGPTGELFF
v_call: TRBV7-6
d_call: TRBD2
clone_size: NA
j_call: TRBJ2-2

cdr3_nt: TGCGCCAGCAGCGCCACTAGCACAGATACGCAGTATTTT
cdr3_aa: CASSATSTDTQYF
v_call: TRBV4-3
d_call: NA
clone_size: NA
j_call: TRBJ2-3

cdr3_nt: TGTGCCAGCAAATCCAGGGTAAGACGCAATCAGCCCCAGCATTTT
cdr3_aa: CASKSRVRRNQPQHF
v_call: TRBV19
d_call: NA
clone_size: NA
j_call: TRBJ1-5

cdr3_nt: TGTGCCAGCAGTGATCCCCGGACAGGGGTCGACACTGAAGCTTTCTTT
cdr3_aa: CASSDPRTGVDTEAFF
v_call: TRBV25-1
d_call: TRBD1
clone_size: NA
j_call: TRBJ1-1

cdr3_nt: TGTGCAAGTCGCTTAGGAGGAGGCAGGACCTATGGCTACACCTTC
cdr3_aa: CASRLGGGRTYGYTF
v_call: TRBV12-2
d_call: NA
clone_size: NA
j_call: TRBJ1-2

cdr3_nt: TGCAGCGTTGAAGTGGGGAGTCCCTCGGGGGGCTACACCTTC
cdr3_aa: CSVEVGSPSGGYTF
v_call: TRBV29-1
d_call: NA
clone_size: NA
j_call: TRBJ1-2

cdr3_nt: TGTGCCAGCAGCCAAGGGGGGCGGAGCGGGAGTACTGAAGATACGCAGTATTTT
cdr3_aa: CASSQGGRSGSTEDTQYF
v_call: TRBV4-2
d_call: TRBD2
clone_size: NA
j_call: TRBJ2-3

cdr3_nt: TGTGCCAGCAGCTTAGTTCTGGGAGCTGGAAACACCATATATTTT
cdr3_aa: CASSLVLGAGNTIYF
v_call: TRBV7-6
d_call: NA
clone_size: NA
j_call: TRBJ1-3

cdr3_nt: TGTGCCTGGAGTGTGGACAGGGCTACTGAAGCTTTCTTT
cdr3_aa: CAWSVDRATEAFF
v_call: TRBV30
d_call: TRBD1
clone_size: NA
j_call: TRBJ1-1

cdr3_nt: TGTGCCAGCAGCTTAGTGGGGGGACAGGGGAACATTCAGTACTTC
cdr3_aa: CASSLVGGQGNIQYF
v_call: TRBV7-2
d_call: TRBD1
clone_size: NA
j_call: TRBJ2-4

cdr3_nt: TGTGCCAGCAGCTGGACTAGCGGGGGGTCCTACGAGCAGTACTTC
cdr3_aa: CASSWTSGGSYEQYF
v_call: TRBV6-1
d_call: TRBD2
clone_size: NA
j_call: TRBJ2-7

cdr3_nt: TGTGCCATCAGTACCGACAGGATCTATGGCTACACCTTC
cdr3_aa: CAISTDRIYGYTF
v_call: TRBV10-3
d_call: NA
clone_size: few
j_call: TRBJ1-2

cdr3_nt: TGTGCCTGGAGTAAGGGAGTACCTGGAAACACCATATATTTT
cdr3_aa: CAWSKGVPGNTIYF
v_call: TRBV30
d_call: NA
clone_size: NA
j_call: TRBJ1-3

cdr3_nt: TGTGCCAGCAGCTTGGATTCCGGAGGATACAATGAGCAGTTCTTC
cdr3_aa: CASSLDSGGYNEQFF
v_call: TRBV5-4
d_call: NA
clone_size: NA
j_call: TRBJ2-1

cdr3_nt: TGTGCCAGCTCACCAATGACAGGGACCTACAATGAGCAGTTCTTC
cdr3_aa: CASSPMTGTYNEQFF
v_call: TRBV18
d_call: TRBD1
clone_size: NA
j_call: TRBJ2-1

cdr3_nt: TGTGCCAGCAGCAAAGTCGAGCTAGGGACCCAGTACTTC
cdr3_aa: CASSKVELGTQYF
v_call: TRBV21-1
d_call: NA
clone_size: NA
j_call: TRBJ2-5

cdr3_nt: TGTGCCAGCAGCGTAGGAACAGAAGAGACCCAGTACTTC
cdr3_aa: CASSVGTEETQYF
v_call: TRBV9
d_call: NA
clone_size: NA
j_call: TRBJ2-5

cdr3_nt: TGCGCCAGCAGCCAAGCCAGGTTGTCCCGGAAGAATAACTATGGCTACACCTTC
cdr3_aa: CASSQARLSRKNNYGYTF
v_call: TRBV4-3
d_call: NA
clone_size: once
j_call: TRBJ1-2

cdr3_nt: TGTGCCAGCAGCCGCGGGAGGGCGGCAGATACGCAGTATTTT
cdr3_aa: CASSRGRAADTQYF
v_call: TRBV7-8
d_call: TRBD2
clone_size: NA
j_call: TRBJ2-3

cdr3_nt: TGTGCCAGCAGCTTCAACAGGGGACAAGAGACCCAGTACTTC
cdr3_aa: CASSFNRGQETQYF
v_call: TRBV7-2
d_call: TRBD1
clone_size: NA
j_call: TRBJ2-5

cdr3_nt: TGTGCCAGCAGCCTCCACCTTGCGGGAGGCACCGGGGAGCTGTTTTTT
cdr3_aa: CASSLHLAGGTGELFF
v_call: TRBV13
d_call: TRBD2
clone_size: NA
j_call: TRBJ2-2

cdr3_nt: TGTGCCAGCAGCGCAACAGGCGGCGGCAATCAGCCCCAGCATTTT
cdr3_aa: CASSATGGGNQPQHF
v_call: TRBV7-9
d_call: NA
clone_size: once
j_call: TRBJ1-5

cdr3_nt: TGTGCCAGCAAACCCACAGGGGGCAGGTATGGCTACACCTTC
cdr3_aa: CASKPTGGRYGYTF
v_call: TRBV27
d_call: TRBD1
clone_size: NA
j_call: TRBJ1-2

cdr3_nt: TGTGCCAGTAGTCTCGGGGCCGGGGAGCTGTTTTTT
cdr3_aa: CASSLGAGELFF
v_call: TRBV19
d_call: NA
clone_size: NA
j_call: TRBJ2-2

cdr3_nt: TGTGCCAGCAGCTCTGGTCGCGGGAGGTCTGGTAGCACAGATACGCAGTATTTT
cdr3_aa: CASSSGRGRSGSTDTQYF
v_call: TRBV7-3
d_call: TRBD2
clone_size: once
j_call: TRBJ2-3

cdr3_nt: TGCGCCAGCAGCTACGACAGGGGAGCGGGGACAGATACGCAGTATTTT
cdr3_aa: CASSYDRGAGTDTQYF
v_call: TRBV5-1
d_call: NA
clone_size: NA
j_call: TRBJ2-3

cdr3_nt: TGTGCCAGCAGTGAAGACAGGGGACAAGAGACCCAGTACTTC
cdr3_aa: CASSEDRGQETQYF
v_call: TRBV6-1
d_call: TRBD1
clone_size: NA
j_call: TRBJ2-5

cdr3_nt: TGTGCCAGCTCACCAATAGTAGGCGGCAGTTCCTACGAGCAGTACTTC
cdr3_aa: CASSPIVGGSSYEQYF
v_call: TRBV18
d_call: NA
clone_size: NA
j_call: TRBJ2-7

cdr3_nt: TGTGCCAGCGACGCACCGGGACTACCAACCTACAATGAGCAGTTCTTC
cdr3_aa: CASDAPGLPTYNEQFF
v_call: TRBV28
d_call: TRBD2
clone_size: NA
j_call: TRBJ2-1

cdr3_nt: TGCGCCAGCAGCATTGGGACAGGGGGCGAAGAGACCCAGTACTTC
cdr3_aa: CASSIGTGGEETQYF
v_call: TRBV5-1
d_call: TRBD1
clone_size: NA
j_call: TRBJ2-5

cdr3_nt: TGCAGCGTCGGGACAGGGGACGCCGAGCAGTACTTC
cdr3_aa: CSVGTGDAEQYF
v_call: TRBV29-1
d_call: TRBD1
clone_size: NA
j_call: TRBJ2-7

cdr3_nt: TGTGCCAGCAGCCAAGCTAGCGGGGGGGTCCCCACCTACGAGCAGTACTTC
cdr3_aa: CASSQASGGVPTYEQYF
v_call: TRBV4-2
d_call: TRBD2
clone_size: NA
j_call: TRBJ2-7